These 23 T cell receptor beta chains share one sample of origin, sequenced in a study of a mutant IDH1 vaccine in newly diagnosed glioma. The assay was immunoSEQ multiplex PCR, and TCRdb's table has in-frame clones only and misses some. Of 55,000 to 65,000 clones in the sample, under 85% are singletons; the top ten hold approximately 3.8%. As for time point: week 11, during vaccination. Vaccine doses each comprised 300 ug of mutant IDH1 20-mer peptide, with topical imiquimod. Their recognized antigens are unknown. Sample: PBMCs, taken from a glioma patient whose treatment included an IDH1 peptide vaccine. The receptors here all came from a young man with glioma.

The chain is built from TRBV4-1 and TRBJ2-5; the match to TRBD1 covers 9 bases. Unmatched junction bases numbered 5, after V lost 1 base and J lost 5 bases. Germline loops: CDR1 MGHRA, CDR2 YSYEKL. This CDR3 is 15 amino acids long. In DNA form, the CDR3 reads TGCGCCAGCAGCCAAGTTACAGGGGGCAGCGAGACCCAGTACTTC. Translation: CASSQVTGGSETQYF.

This sequence joins TRBV28 and TRBJ2-5; 8 bases fit TRBD2. Germline-derived CDR1 and CDR2 are MDHEN and SYDVKM. The CDR3 is 12 residues long. The J segment lost 9 bases and the V segment lost 6 bases, leaving 6 bases of the junction unmatched. The CDR3 DNA reads TGTGCCAGCAGCCTTAAAGCGGGAGCCCAGTACTTC. It specifies CASSLKAGAQYF.

Here the CDR3 reads CASSLGQGWTKNIQYF. The CDR3, as DNA: TGTGCCAGCAGTCTAGGACAGGGGTGGACCAAAAACATTCAGTACTTC. This chain uses TRBV28 with TRBJ2-4, with 9 bases lining up with TRBD1. The V and J ends lost 5 bases and 2 bases, in that order; junction bases with no gene match: 7. CDR3 length equals 16 residues. Germline values: CDR1 MDHEN, CDR2 SYDVKM.

The chain couples TRBV30 to TRBJ2-2; D is uncertain. V was clipped by 2 bases and J by 7 bases, with 5 bases between them. The germline CDR1 and CDR2 sequences are GTSNPN and SVGIG (reference sequence). There are 11 residues in the CDR3. CDR3: CAWSRDGELFF. The CDR3 DNA follows: TGTGCCTGGAGTAGGGACGGGGAGCTGTTTTTT.

The V gene is TRBV4-1, the J gene TRBJ2-2; D gene unclear. The germline V gene encodes CDR1 MGHRA and CDR2 YSYEKL. CDR3 length equals 11 residues. Trimming shortened V by 5 bases and J by 2 bases, and 0 bases separated the two germline ends. The CDR3, as DNA: TGCGCCAGCAGCAACACCGGGGAGCTGTTTTTT. Translated: CASSNTGELFF.

This chain links TRBV7-9 with TRBJ2-5; no clear D gene. This CDR3 is 12 amino acids long. The germline V and J ends were trimmed by 7 bases and 5 bases, with 11 bases remaining between them. Germline V CDR1 and CDR2: SEHNR, FQNEAQ (reference sequence). CDR3 sequence (DNA): TGTGCCAGCACCCCTGCCGGGGAGACCCAGTACTTC. This translates into CASTPAGETQYF.

The rearrangement uses TRBV5-1 and TRBJ2-2; D could derive from TRBD1 or TRBD2 (5 bases each). The CDR3 sequence is 16 residues long. Germline CDR1 and CDR2: SGHRS and YFSETQ. Trimming pared 4 bases from V and 4 bases from J, leaving 17 bases between. The chain's CDR3 is CASSPLRGSSTGELFF. CDR3 bases: TGCGCCAGCAGCCCCCTGAGGGGCTCCAGCACCGGGGAGCTGTTTTTT.

The chain uses TRBV6-5 and TRBJ1-5; no clear D. From germline, CDR1 is MNHEY and CDR2 SVGAGI. This CDR3 region has 14 residues. V lost 5 bases to trimming and J lost 2 bases, with 10 bases between them. The CDR3 loop is CASSGRSGNQPQHF. DNA of the CDR3: TGTGCCAGCAGTGGTAGGAGCGGCAATCAGCCCCAGCATTTT.

The rearrangement uses TRBV27 and TRBJ2-1; a weak D match, TRBD1 (6 bases). Germline lookup yields CDR1 MNHEY and CDR2 SMNVEV (reference sequence). Deletions cut 5 bases from V and 5 bases from J, with 10 bases between. CDR3 length equals 13 residues. In DNA, the CDR3 is TGTGCCAGCAGTAGACAGGTAAACAATGAGCAGTTCTTC. Amino acids: CASSRQVNNEQFF.

This clone occurred a few times. J is TRBJ1-1 and V is TRBV5-6, with TRBD1 as a possible D gene (6 bases). CDR1 SGHDT and CDR2 YYEEEE come from the germline V gene. Trimming pared 4 bases from V and 4 bases from J, leaving 14 bases between. CDR3 length: 14 residues. In nucleotides, the CDR3 is TGTGCCAGCAGCAGGGACATTCTGTTCACTGAAGCTTTCTTT. This gives the protein CASSRDILFTEAFF. Drawing the rest from reference TRBV5-6 and TRBJ1-1, the complete variable domain is DAGVTQSPTHLIKTRGQQVTLRCSPKSGHDTVSWYQQALGQGPQFIFQYYEEEERQRGNFPDRFSGHQFPNYSSELNVNALLLGDSALYLCASSRDILFTEAFFGQGTRLTVV.

A few counts support this clone. The chain has TRBV4-2 and TRBJ2-3; TRBD2 matches 10 bases. The V segment lost 0 bases and the J segment 6 bases; nucleotides outside the gene matches: 9. Germline V CDR1 and CDR2: LGHNA, YNFKEQ. The CDR3 runs to 17 residues. The DNA for the CDR3 is TGTGCCAGCAGCCAAGATGCTAGCGGGGGCCCCAGCGATACGCAGTATTTT. Protein: CASSQDASGGPSDTQYF.

The rearrangement uses TRBV19 and TRBJ1-2; no definite D call. CDR3 length: 14 residues. Trimming cost V 4 bases and J 4 bases, with 13 bases left between them. Looked up from germline, CDR1 is LNHDA and CDR2 is SQIVND (reference sequence). CDR3 region: CASSNEGRVYGYTF. CDR3 in DNA: TGTGCCAGTAGTAATGAGGGCCGCGTCTATGGCTACACCTTC. Together with reference TRBV19 and TRBJ1-2, the CDR3 gives the full variable domain: DGGITQSPKYLFRKEGQNVTLSCEQNLNHDAMYWYRQDPGQGLRLIYYSQIVNDFQKGDIAEGYSVSREKKESFPLTVTSAQKNPTAFYLCASSNEGRVYGYTFGSGTRLTVV.

The V gene is TRBV25-1, the J gene TRBJ2-1, with 7 positions matching TRBD2. CDR3 length: 16 residues. CDR1 is MGHDK and CDR2 is SYGVNS in the germline V gene. V gave up 2 bases and J gave up 2 bases; unmatched junction bases: 6. The CDR3 here is CASSEIFGGTYNEQFF. The DNA of the CDR3 is TGTGCCAGCAGTGAAATCTTCGGGGGGACCTACAATGAGCAGTTCTTC.

This clone was seen a handful of times. This CDR3 reads CASSLARQGTEAFF. The CDR3 DNA is TGTGCCAGCAGCTTAGCCCGGCAGGGCACTGAAGCTTTCTTT. The chain carries TRBV7-9 and TRBJ1-1, with a tentative D call TRBD1 (5 bases). CDR3 length: 14 residues. V lost 0 bases and J 4 bases, leaving 9 bases between the germline ends. Germline V gene lookup returns CDR1 SEHNR and CDR2 FQNEAQ (reference sequence).

This clone was seen only once. J is TRBJ2-7 and V is TRBV7-9; D call uncertain. The CDR3 consists of 14 residues. V lost 5 bases, J lost 0 bases, and 11 bases lay in between. Germline values: CDR1 SEHNR, CDR2 FQNEAQ (reference sequence). CDR3 DNA sequence: TGTGCCAGCAGCACTTCGGTCAACTCCTACGAGCAGTACTTC. The encoded protein is CASSTSVNSYEQYF.

This chain uses TRBV5-6 with TRBJ1-1; D unresolved. The germline CDR1 and CDR2 sequences are SGHDT and YYEEEE. V lost 0 bases and J 4 bases, leaving 10 bases between the germline ends. The length of the CDR3 is 14 residues. CDR3 sequence reads: CASSLVEGGTEAFF. DNA of the CDR3: TGTGCCAGCAGCTTGGTAGAGGGTGGCACTGAAGCTTTCTTT.

The V gene is TRBV11-2, the J gene TRBJ1-3; TRBD1 matches 9 bases. The trim removed 5 bases at V and 2 bases at J, leaving 4 bases unmatched. The V gene's germline CDR1 is SGHAT and CDR2 FQNNGV. This CDR3 spans 15 amino acids. The CDR3 region is CASSTRQGAGNTIYF. CDR3 coding DNA: TGTGCCAGCAGCACCCGACAGGGGGCTGGAAACACCATATATTTT. The full variable domain, rest sourced from reference TRBV11-2 and TRBJ1-3, is EAGVAQSPRYKIIEKRQSVAFWCNPISGHATLYWYQQILGQGPKLLIQFQNNGVVDDSQLPKDRFSAERLKGVDSTLKIQPAKLEDSAVYLCASSTRQGAGNTIYFGEGSWLTVV.

This clone was recorded a few times. The gene calls are TRBV7-8 and TRBJ1-2, with TRBD1 as a possible D gene (6 bases). CDR3 length equals 17 residues. V was cut by 1 base and J by 2 bases, with 17 bases left in between. Germline V gene data show CDR1 as SGHVS and CDR2 as FQNEAQ. CDR3 DNA: TGTGCCAGCAGCTTAGTTTACAGGGACACGAGAAACTATGGCTACACCTTC. It encodes CASSLVYRDTRNYGYTF.

This clone was seen a few times. This chain connects TRBV7-9 to TRBJ1-6; D might be TRBD1 (5 bases). This CDR3 has 14 residues. The germline gives CDR1 SEHNR, CDR2 FQNEAQ (reference sequence). Trimming removed 2 bases at V and 10 bases at J, with 12 bases between. The DNA for the CDR3 is TGTGCCAGCAGCTTACGGACAATAGGATCACCCCTCCACTTT. Encoded protein: CASSLRTIGSPLHF.

V and J are TRBV7-9 and TRBJ1-1; no clear D. Germline values: CDR1 SEHNR, CDR2 FQNEAQ (reference sequence). The CDR3 is 11 amino acids. V dropped 8 bases and J dropped 5 bases, with 9 bases sitting between them. CDR3 bases: TGTGCCAGCGGCCTATTAACTGAAGCTTTCTTT. Its translation is CASGLLTEAFF.

The chain combines TRBV9 with TRBJ1-1; D unresolved. With 1 base removed from V and 1 base from J, the gap between germline ends came to 8 bases. In germline, CDR1 is SGDLS, CDR2 YYNGEE. The CDR3 totals 14 residues. The CDR3 DNA sequence: TGTGCCAGCAGCGTAACGCCCGAGAACACTGAAGCTTTCTTT. It encodes CASSVTPENTEAFF.

This chain connects TRBV5-1 to TRBJ1-3; perhaps TRBD1 as D (5 bases). CDR3 length: 13 residues. Trimming removed 5 bases at V and 4 bases at J, with 10 bases between. Germline CDR1 and CDR2: SGHRS and YFSETQ. The CDR3 spells CASSSAGGNTIYF. The CDR3 region has the DNA TGCGCCAGCAGTTCTGCAGGGGGAAACACCATATATTTT.

The chain links TRBV7-6 to TRBJ2-3, with TRBD2 identical over 8 bases. Germline lookup yields CDR1 SGHVS and CDR2 FNYEAQ. V lost 2 bases and J lost 1; bases outside the gene matches: 5. The length of the CDR3 is 16 residues. CDR3 residues: CASSLLSTSGTDTQYF. Here the CDR3 DNA reads TGTGCCAGCAGCTTATTGTCGACTAGCGGCACAGATACGCAGTATTTT.